This T cell receptor (beta chain) appears in the sequencing data of a study of CD8 T cells in ankylosing spondylitis. Whole-study findings and limits: Some motif variants had been reported before (in reactive arthritis synovial fluid and blood). Made up of 7 to 9 highly homologous variants, a TCR beta motif appeared characteristic of ankylosing spondylitis blood. Enrichment of disease-linked clones was reportedly significant in matched ankylosing spondylitis synovial fluid. Within peripheral blood, clones linked to disease were CD8+ and relatively rare.

This CDR3 is built from 14 residues. Germline V gene sequence: CDR1 DFQATT, CDR2 SNEGSKA (reference sequence). Trimming cost V 0 bases and J 4 bases, with 12 bases left between them. One entry per CDR3 protein, called by TCRdb with MiXCR from the 5' RACE reads. Of about 220,000 distinct CDR3 sequences listed, about 11% are singletons. Many counts were recorded for this clonotype. The antigen remains undetermined. The sample comprised blood, either unsorted or a sorted T cell fraction (not recorded which). V gene TRBV20-1 combines with J gene TRBJ1-1; possible D gene TRBD1, 5 bases. This TCR derives from a male donor with ankylosing spondylitis or in good health (not recorded which). Here the CDR3 reads CSARDLRRGTEAFF. As DNA, the CDR3 is TGCAGTGCTAGAGATCTAAGGAGGGGCACTGAAGCTTTCTTT.